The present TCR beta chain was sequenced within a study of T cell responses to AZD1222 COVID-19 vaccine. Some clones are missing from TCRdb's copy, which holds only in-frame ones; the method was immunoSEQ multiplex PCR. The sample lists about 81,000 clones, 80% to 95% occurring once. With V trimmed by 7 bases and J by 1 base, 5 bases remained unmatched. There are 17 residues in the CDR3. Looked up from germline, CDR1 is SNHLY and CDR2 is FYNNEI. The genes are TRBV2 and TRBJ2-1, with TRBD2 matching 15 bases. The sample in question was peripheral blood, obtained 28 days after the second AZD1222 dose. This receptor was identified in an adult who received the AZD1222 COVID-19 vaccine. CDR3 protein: CASTRTSGRASYNEQFF. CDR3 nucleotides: TGTGCCAGCACCCGGACTAGCGGGAGGGCGTCCTACAATGAGCAGTTCTTC. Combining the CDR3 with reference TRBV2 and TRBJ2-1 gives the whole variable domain EPEVTQTPSHQVTQMGQEVILRCVPISNHLYFYWYRQILGQKVEFLVSFYNNEISEKSEIFDDQFSVERPDGSNFTLKIRSTKLEDSAMYFCASTRTSGRASYNEQFFGPGTRLTVL.